The 9 T cell receptor beta chains in this list originate from one sample, sequenced in a study of CD8+CD57+ T cells in acquired aplastic anemia. Selection for sequencing was limited to patients who had shown CD8+CD57+ cell expansion by flow cytometry. Profiling of TCR beta VDJ combinations and CDR3 sequences used genomic DNA as template. Each CDR3 protein gets one entry after TCRdb re-called the reads with MiXCR. The table includes about 160,000 distinct CDR3 sequences, about 45% detected once. Sequenced input: sorted CD4+, CD8+, or CD8+CD57+ T cells (not recorded which) from PBMCs. These receptors came from a human donor with aplastic anemia.

Of note for this clonotype: This may arise from a read error, as a much more abundant clone is one base away. A read error is likely, as this CDR3 ends without the conserved phenylalanine or tryptophan. The rearrangement links TRBV7-3 to TRBJ2-7; D possibly corresponds to TRBD2 (6 bases). The CDR3 loop spans 15 amino acids. V was shortened by 2 bases and J by 8 bases, with 19 bases between the two germline ends. The germline V gene encodes CDR1 SGHTA and CDR2 FQGTGA. The CDR3 reads CASSLAGGKATKQYL. CDR3 DNA: TGTGCCAGCAGCTTAGCTGGCGGGAAGGCTACGAAGCAGTACCTC.

This clonotype showed up many times. This chain uses TRBV6-1 with TRBJ1-2, with TRBD1 identical over 8 bases. The CDR3 is made up of 13 amino acids. CDR1 is MNHNS, CDR2 SASEGT, per germline. Trimming took 6 bases from V and 8 from J; bases not matched to a gene: 8. Here the CDR3 DNA reads TGTGCCAGCAGCAAGCAGGGGGCGGGCGGCTACACCTTC. Protein sequence: CASSKQGAGGYTF.

The chain is built from TRBV25-1 and TRBJ1-3; D is unclear. The CDR3 runs 14 residues. Germline V gives CDR1 MGHDK, CDR2 SYGVNS. Trimming removed 3 bases from V and 0 bases from J, with 6 bases in between. The CDR3 protein is CASSDWSSGNTIYF. CDR3 DNA sequence: TGTGCCAGCAGTGATTGGAGCTCTGGAAACACCATATATTTT.

This clonotype was counted at least ten times. V and J are TRBV7-2 and TRBJ2-7; 7 bases are shared with TRBD2. V shed 2 bases and J 4 bases; nucleotides not matched to a gene: 2. Germline V gene lookup returns CDR1 SGHTA and CDR2 FQGNSA. The CDR3 extends over 13 amino acids. CDR3 in amino acids: CASSLISGYEQYF. The CDR3 DNA follows: TGTGCCAGCAGCTTAATTAGCGGGTACGAGCAGTACTTC.

This clonotype was counted ten times or more. This sequence joins TRBV19 and TRBJ2-3; 9 bases fit TRBD2. V was pared by 5 bases and J by 1 base, with 7 bases of the junction left unmatched. The germline V gene encodes CDR1 LNHDA and CDR2 SQIVND (reference sequence). This CDR3 contains 16 residues. The CDR3 spells CASSPLLAGGTDTQYF. The CDR3 DNA is TGTGCCAGTAGTCCTTTGTTAGCGGGAGGCACAGATACGCAGTATTTT. Filled out from reference TRBV19 and TRBJ2-3, the complete variable domain reads DGGITQSPKYLFRKEGQNVTLSCEQNLNHDAMYWYRQDPGQGLRLIYYSQIVNDFQKGDIAEGYSVSREKKESFPLTVTSAQKNPTAFYLCASSPLLAGGTDTQYFGPGTRLTVL.

On this clonotype itself: Relative to the germline gene, one junction end is altered; a read error may explain this. The chain has TRBV6-1 and TRBJ1-5, with TRBD1 as a possible D gene (5 bases). The V gene's germline CDR1 is MNHNS and CDR2 SASEGT. The CDR3 sequence is 13 residues long. CDR3 nucleotide sequence: TGTACCAGCAGTCCGACAGGCAATCAGCCCCAGCATTTT. Its protein is CTSSPTGNQPQHF.

This clonotype was found many times. This chain links TRBV7-9 with TRBJ2-3; D is unclear. This CDR3 comprises 13 residues. V lost 5 bases and J 6 bases, leaving 12 bases between the germline ends. Germline assignment: CDR1 SEHNR and CDR2 FQNEAQ (reference sequence). As DNA, the CDR3 is TGTGCCAGCAGCGGGAACCACGGGGATACGCAGTATTTT. It yields the protein CASSGNHGDTQYF.

This clonotype was observed at least ten times. This chain joins TRBV6-1 and TRBJ2-7; a weak D match, TRBD1 (5 bases). This CDR3 is 13 amino acids long. Trimming left V 6 bases short and J 3 bases short, with 12 bases between. CDR1 is MNHNS, CDR2 SASEGT, per germline. Here the CDR3 DNA reads TGTGCCAGCAGGACCAGGGTGAACTACGAGCAGTACTTC. This encodes CASRTRVNYEQYF.

This rearrangement joins TRBV10-3 to TRBJ2-5, with TRBD2 matching 9 bases. The CDR3 sequence is 14 residues long. Germline lookup yields CDR1 ENHRY and CDR2 SYGVKD. The trim removed 10 bases at V and 4 bases at J, leaving 10 bases unmatched. This CDR3 reads CATRGGPVVETQYF. DNA of the CDR3: TGTGCCACGCGGGGGGGCCCAGTCGTAGAGACCCAGTACTTC.